This T cell receptor beta chain was obtained from a study of blood T cell repertoires in COVID-19. V lost 5 bases to trimming and J lost 1 base; unmatched junction nucleotides: 7. Germline V lookup: CDR1 KGHSH, CDR2 LQKENI. The CDR3 runs to 15 residues. Per the original data handling: Using reference gene primer amplification, nucleated cell counts were estimated. The protocol was immunoSEQ multiplex PCR, while the TCRdb copy is restricted to in-frame clones and leaves out a portion. V, J and clone size were drawn from that table, and D and trimming were deduced from the DNA. The sample lists fewer than 200,000 clones, approximately 88% seen once, with 3% to 4% in the top ten.

This TCR came from a woman aged 60-70 years who had recovered from COVID-19. The chain employs TRBV18 and TRBJ1-1; the match to TRBD1 covers 7 bases. Sequences were obtained from peripheral blood. The DNA of the CDR3 is TGTGCCAGCTCATTTCAGACAGGGAAGAACACTGAAGCTTTCTTT. Its translation is CASSFQTGKNTEAFF.